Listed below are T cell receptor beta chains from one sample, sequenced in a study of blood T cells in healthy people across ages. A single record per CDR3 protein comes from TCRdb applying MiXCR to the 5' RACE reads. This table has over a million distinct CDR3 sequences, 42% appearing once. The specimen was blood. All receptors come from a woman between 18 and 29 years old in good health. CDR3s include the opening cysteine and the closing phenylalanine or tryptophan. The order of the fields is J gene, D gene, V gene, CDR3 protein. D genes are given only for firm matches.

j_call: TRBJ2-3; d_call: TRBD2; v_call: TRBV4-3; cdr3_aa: CASSHGNASPGLAGDTQYF
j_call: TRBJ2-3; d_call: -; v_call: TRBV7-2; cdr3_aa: CASSNPGTYTDTQYF
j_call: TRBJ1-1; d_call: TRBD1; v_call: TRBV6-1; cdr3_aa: CASSPTGFGTEAFF
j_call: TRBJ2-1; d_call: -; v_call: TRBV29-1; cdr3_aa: CSVVPGPQTNYNEQFF
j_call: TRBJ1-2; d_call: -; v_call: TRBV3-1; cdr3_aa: CASSQGNYNYGYTF
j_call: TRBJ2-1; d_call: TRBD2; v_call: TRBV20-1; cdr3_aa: CSSGSTDEEFF
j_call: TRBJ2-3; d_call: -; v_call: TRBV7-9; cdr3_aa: CASSLGDGSTDTQYF
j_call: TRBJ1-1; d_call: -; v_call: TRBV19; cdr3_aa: CASRTGGVEAFF
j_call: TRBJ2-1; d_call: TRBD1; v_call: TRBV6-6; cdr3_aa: CASIDRVTYNEQFF
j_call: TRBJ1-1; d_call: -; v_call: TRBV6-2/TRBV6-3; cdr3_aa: CASSYLREDTEAFF
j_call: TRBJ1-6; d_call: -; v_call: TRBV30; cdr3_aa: CAWSDGDYNSPLHF
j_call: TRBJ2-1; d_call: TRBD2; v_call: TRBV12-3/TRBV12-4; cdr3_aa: CASSAGLAYNEQFF
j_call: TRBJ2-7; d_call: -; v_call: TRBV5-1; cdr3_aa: CASSLQQGTYNEQYF
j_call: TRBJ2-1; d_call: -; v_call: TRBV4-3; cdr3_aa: CASSQDRRSNEQFF
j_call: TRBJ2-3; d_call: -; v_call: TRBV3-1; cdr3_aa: CASSDLASTDTQYF
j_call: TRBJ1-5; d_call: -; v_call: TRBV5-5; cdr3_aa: CASSLWDNQPQHF
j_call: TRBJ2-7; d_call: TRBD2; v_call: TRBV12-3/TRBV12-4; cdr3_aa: CASSYRLAGYEQYF
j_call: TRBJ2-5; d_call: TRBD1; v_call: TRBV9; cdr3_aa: CASSVPGQGDNEQYF
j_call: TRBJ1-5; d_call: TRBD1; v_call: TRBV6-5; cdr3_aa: CASSYRTGWQPQHF
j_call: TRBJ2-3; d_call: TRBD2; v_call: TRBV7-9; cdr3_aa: CASSSGTSVYTGTDTQYF
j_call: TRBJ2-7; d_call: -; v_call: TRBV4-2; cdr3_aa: CASRPRGGQGEQYF
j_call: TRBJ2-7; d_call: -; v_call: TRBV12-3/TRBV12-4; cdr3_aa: CASSFAGAQETRYF
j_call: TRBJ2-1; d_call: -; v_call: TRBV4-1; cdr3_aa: CASSQDRLTDEQFF
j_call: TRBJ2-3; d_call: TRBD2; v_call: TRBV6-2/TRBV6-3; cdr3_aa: CASSSLVLGGGTDTQYF
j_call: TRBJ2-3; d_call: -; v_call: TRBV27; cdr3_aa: CASRALRGAADTQYF
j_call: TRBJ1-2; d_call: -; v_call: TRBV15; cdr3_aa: CATSRPSLGRSYGYTF
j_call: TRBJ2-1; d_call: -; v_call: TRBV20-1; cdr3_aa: CSARDLGNNVYEQFF
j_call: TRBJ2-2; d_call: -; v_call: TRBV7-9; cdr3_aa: CASSLGGQRLFF
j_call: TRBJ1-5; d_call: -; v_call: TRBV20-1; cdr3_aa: CSARGWEAQPQHF
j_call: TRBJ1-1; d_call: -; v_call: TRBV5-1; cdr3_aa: CASSLLGMTEAFF
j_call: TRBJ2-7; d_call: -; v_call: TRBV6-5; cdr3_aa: CASSVTDNSYEQYF
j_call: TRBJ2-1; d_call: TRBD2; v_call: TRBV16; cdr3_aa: CASSQTGGPSNEQFF
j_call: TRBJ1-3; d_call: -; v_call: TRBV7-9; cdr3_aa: CASRWDPGNTIYF
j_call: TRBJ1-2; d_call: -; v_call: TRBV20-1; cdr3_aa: CSAIPRTAGYGYTF
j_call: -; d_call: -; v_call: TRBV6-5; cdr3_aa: CATKDRLSYNEQYF
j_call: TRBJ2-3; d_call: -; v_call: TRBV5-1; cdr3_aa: CACSWGGWQTRDTQYF
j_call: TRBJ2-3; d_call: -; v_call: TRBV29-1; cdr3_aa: CSVVEGYTDTQYF
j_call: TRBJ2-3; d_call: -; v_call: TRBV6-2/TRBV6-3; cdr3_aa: CASTTRVSTDTQYF
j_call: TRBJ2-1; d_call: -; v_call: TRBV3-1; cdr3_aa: CASSRRLGGIDEQFF
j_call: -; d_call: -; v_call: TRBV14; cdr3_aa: CASSQDPKGGTVRNEQYF
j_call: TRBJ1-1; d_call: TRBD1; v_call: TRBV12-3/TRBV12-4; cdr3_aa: CASSSPSRGQLNTEAFF
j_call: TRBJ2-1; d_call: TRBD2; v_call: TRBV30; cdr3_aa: CAWRLAGGTEQFF
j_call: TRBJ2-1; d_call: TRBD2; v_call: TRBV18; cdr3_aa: CASLPGLAGDEQFF
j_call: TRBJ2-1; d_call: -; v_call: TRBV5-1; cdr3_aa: CASSIKGGQFF
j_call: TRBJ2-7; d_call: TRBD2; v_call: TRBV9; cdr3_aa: CASSAGLAEEQYF
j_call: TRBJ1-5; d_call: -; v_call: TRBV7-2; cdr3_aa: CASSAGTNNQPQHF
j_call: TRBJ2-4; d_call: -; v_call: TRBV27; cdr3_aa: CASSKDRKLAKNIQYF
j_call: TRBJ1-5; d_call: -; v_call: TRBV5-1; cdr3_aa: CASSPPTRQPQHF
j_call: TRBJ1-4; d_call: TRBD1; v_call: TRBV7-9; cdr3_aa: CASSGQGGKLFF
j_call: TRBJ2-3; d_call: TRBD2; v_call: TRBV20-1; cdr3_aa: CSARDRLAGGHTQYF
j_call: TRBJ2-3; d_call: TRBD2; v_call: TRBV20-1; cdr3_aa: CSARGLARHVDTQYF
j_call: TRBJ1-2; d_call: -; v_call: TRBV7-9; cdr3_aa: CASSLWSGNKEGYTF
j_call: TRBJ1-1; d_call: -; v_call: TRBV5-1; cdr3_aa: CASSLKTGANTEAFF
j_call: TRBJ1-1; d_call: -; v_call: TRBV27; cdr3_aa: CASSSQGATEAFF
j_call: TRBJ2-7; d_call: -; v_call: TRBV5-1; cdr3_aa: CASSALGAAYEQYF